This T cell receptor (beta chain) was obtained from a study of blood T cell repertoires in COVID-19. Study at large: COVID-19 samples, acute and convalescent, were from the United States, Italy and Spain.

The CDR3 consists of 14 residues. Germline CDR1 reads LGHDT; CDR2 reads YNNKEL (reference sequence). V lost 4 bases and J 5 bases, leaving 15 bases between the germline ends. Per the authors' pipeline: Amplified reference gene primers provided the basis for estimating nucleated cell counts. The assay was immunoSEQ multiplex PCR, and TCRdb's table has in-frame clones only and misses some. V and J calls and clone size are as listed in that table; D and trimming were resolved from the DNA. This sample has around 270,000 clones; 84% occur once, and the top ten carry 15% to 17%. J is TRBJ2-7 and V is TRBV3-1 (or the pseudogene TRBV3-2); D may be TRBD1 (6 bases). The sequence was collected from an older person with COVID-19, enrolled during active disease. Sequencing was carried out using peripheral blood. CDR3 loop: CASSPITGSNEQYF. The CDR3 coding sequence is TGTGCCAGCAGCCCCATAACAGGGTCGAACGAGCAGTACTTC.